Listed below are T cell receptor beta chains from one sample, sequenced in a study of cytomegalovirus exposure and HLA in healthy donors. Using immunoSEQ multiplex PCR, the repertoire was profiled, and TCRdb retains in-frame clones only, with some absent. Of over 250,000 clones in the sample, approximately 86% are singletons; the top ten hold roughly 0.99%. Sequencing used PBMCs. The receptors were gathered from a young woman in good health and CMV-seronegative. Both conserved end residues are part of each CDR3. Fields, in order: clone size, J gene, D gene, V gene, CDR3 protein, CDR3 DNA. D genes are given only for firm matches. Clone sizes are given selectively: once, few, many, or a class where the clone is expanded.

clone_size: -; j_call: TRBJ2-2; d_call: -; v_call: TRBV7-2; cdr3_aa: CASSLSGANTGELFF; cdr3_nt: TGTGCCAGCAGCTTATCGGGGGCGAACACCGGGGAGCTGTTTTTT
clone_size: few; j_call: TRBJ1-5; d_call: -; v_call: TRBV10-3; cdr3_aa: CAISESTQGNSNQPQHF; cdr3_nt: TGTGCCATCAGTGAGTCGACTCAGGGGAACAGCAATCAGCCCCAGCATTTT
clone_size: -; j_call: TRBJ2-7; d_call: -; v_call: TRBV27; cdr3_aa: CASSLSAQVSYEQYF; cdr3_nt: TGTGCCAGCAGTTTATCGGCACAGGTCTCCTACGAGCAGTACTTC
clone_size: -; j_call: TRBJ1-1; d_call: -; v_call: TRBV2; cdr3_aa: CASTNRESTEAFF; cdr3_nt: TGTGCCAGCACGAACAGGGAGAGCACTGAAGCTTTCTTT
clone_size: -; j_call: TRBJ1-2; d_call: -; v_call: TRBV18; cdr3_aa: CASSPPYSVRSGGYTF; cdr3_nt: TGTGCCAGCTCACCACCATACTCAGTAAGGAGTGGTGGCTACACCTTC
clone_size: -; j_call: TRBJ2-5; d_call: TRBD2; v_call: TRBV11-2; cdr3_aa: CASSLGGTSGGRETQYF; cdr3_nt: TGTGCCAGCAGCTTAGGCGGGACTAGCGGGGGCCGGGAGACCCAGTACTTC
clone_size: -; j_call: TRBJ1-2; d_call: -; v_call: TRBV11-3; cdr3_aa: CASSLGEGKDYGYTF; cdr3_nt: TGTGCCAGCAGCTTAGGGGAGGGGAAGGACTATGGCTACACCTTC
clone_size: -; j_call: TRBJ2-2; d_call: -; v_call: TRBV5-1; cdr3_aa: CASSSGDGTGELFF; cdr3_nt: TGCGCCAGCAGCTCAGGGGATGGCACCGGGGAGCTGTTTTTT
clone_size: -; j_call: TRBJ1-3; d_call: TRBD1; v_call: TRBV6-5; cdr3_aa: CASSYSRQGGTIYF; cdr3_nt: TGTGCCAGCAGTTACTCGAGACAGGGAGGCACCATATATTTT
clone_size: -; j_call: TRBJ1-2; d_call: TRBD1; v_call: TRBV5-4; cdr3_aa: CASSLRDRTFGNYGYTF; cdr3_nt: TGTGCCAGCAGCCTCCGGGACAGAACCTTTGGCAACTATGGCTACACCTTC